The source of this T cell receptor beta chain is a study of shared clonotypes between healthy human individuals. Overall study findings and caveats: The researchers took only blood, and tissue repertoires probably look different.

Trimming removed 3 bases at V and 10 bases at J, with 17 bases between. The CDR3 sequence is 14 residues long. CDR1 SGDLS and CDR2 YYNGEE come from the germline V gene. As for this clone: Its antigen remains unknown.

Genomic DNA for unsorted samples, which was extracted with the QIAamp DNA Blood Mini kit, came from around 93 million PBMCs. Method: immunoSEQ multiplex PCR; TCRdb's copy keeps in-frame clones and lacks some. Among around 430,000 clones listed, about four fifths were seen once. The clonotype comes from a woman in her thirties or forties in good health. Some clones in this sample may be carry-over from other donors' samples. Sequenced material: PBMCs. The J gene is TRBJ2-1, the V gene TRBV9; D possibly corresponds to TRBD1 (5 bases). CDR3 bases: TGTGCCAGCAGCGATGGACCCCTTGGGGCAGAGCAGTTCTTC. Amino acid sequence: CASSDGPLGAEQFF. Full variable domain (rest looked up from reference TRBV9 and TRBJ2-1): DSGVTQTPKHLITATGQRVTLRCSPRSGDLSVYWYQQSLDQGLQFLIQYYNGEERAKGNILERFSAQQFPDLHSELNLSSLELGDSALYFCASSDGPLGAEQFFGPGTRLTVL.